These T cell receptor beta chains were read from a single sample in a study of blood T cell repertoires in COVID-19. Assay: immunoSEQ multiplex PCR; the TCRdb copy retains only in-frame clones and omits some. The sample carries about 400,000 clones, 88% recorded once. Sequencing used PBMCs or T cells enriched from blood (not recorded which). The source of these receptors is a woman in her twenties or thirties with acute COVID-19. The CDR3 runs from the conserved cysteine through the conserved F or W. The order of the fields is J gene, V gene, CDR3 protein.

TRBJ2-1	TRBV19	CASSTPGQYNEQFF
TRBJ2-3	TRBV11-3	CASSLDRGSTDTQYF
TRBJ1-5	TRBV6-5	CASSARRGQPQHF
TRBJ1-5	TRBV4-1	CASSHTGGNQPQHF
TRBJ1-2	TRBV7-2	CASSPGEQGHYGYTF
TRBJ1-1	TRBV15	CATSHQRAGGYTEAFF
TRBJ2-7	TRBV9	CASSTGGTGPYEQYF
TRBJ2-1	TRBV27	CASSLPGLGVDEQFF
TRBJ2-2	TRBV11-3	CASSLYFTGELFF
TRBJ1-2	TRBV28	CASSYQGVPNYGYTF
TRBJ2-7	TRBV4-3	CASSQLTGNYEQYF
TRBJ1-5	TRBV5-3	CARSSGLDQPQHF
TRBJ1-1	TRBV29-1	CSAYRAGTEAFF
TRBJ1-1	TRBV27	CASTGTGNTEAFF
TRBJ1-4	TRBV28	CASSGTGHNEKLFF
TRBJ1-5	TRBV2	CASSEYAGFQPQHF
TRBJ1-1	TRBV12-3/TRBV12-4	CASSLREGAFF
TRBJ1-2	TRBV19	CASLGRDRLRRGYTF
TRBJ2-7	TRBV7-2	CASSLSGQRVSYEQYF
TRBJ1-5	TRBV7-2	CASSLEGGRNQPQHF
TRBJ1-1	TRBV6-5	CASSYSADNNPDAFF
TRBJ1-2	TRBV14	CASSQVGPLIGYGYTF
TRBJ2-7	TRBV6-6	CASTTDSSYEQYF
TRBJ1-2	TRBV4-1	CASSPSGQGTYGYTF
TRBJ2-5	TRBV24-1	CATSDSAGGNQETQYF
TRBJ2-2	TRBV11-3	CASSLALGGTGELFF
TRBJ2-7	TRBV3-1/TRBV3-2	CASSQDLLAYEQYF
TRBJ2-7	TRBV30	CAWSLGGGQYEQYF
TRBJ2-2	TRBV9	CASSVTGTGITGELFF
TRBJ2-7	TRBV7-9	CASSLGGTYEQYF
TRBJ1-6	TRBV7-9	CATKTGGGTYNSPLHF
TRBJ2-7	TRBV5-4	CASSNGLNSYEQYF
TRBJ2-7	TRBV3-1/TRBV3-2	CASSQDRPGGNIYEQYF
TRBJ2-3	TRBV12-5	CASGKTRDGKLAGDIDTQYF
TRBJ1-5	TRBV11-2	CASSLGGRAGHQPQHF
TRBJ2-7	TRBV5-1	CASRQGATYEQYF
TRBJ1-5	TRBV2	CASSESSPGGNQPQHF
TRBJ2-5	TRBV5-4	CASSGTSGGVETQYF
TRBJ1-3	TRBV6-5	CASSRTGEAGNTIYF
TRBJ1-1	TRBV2	CASSDVGGVNTEAFF
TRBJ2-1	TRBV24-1	CATSDPRVGGLEQFF
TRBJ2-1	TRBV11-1	CASSLGTGSSGEQFF
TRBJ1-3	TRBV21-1	CASSTRTGVGNTIYF
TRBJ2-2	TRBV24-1	CATSDVRQGFTGELFF
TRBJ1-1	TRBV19	CASSIAWAPVGTEAFF
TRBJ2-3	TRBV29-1	CSGRTGGTDTQYF
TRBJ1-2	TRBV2	CASSEARLDRSYGYTF